The 4 T cell receptor beta chains below all came from one sample that was sequenced in a study of shared clonotypes between healthy human individuals (TCRdb year 2020). Libraries came from the immunoSEQ multiplex PCR assay. TCRdb took over this immuneACCESS table, retaining in-frame rearrangements with V and J assigned. Such tables are incomplete; in checked studies, under half of the missing clones stem from an unresolved V gene, and the remainder is unexplained. For this sample there are 170,000 or so clones; approximately 62% appear just once. The ten largest make up 8% to 13% of the sample. Material for sequencing was memory CD4+ T cells sorted from blood. The cell subset or site label of this sample denotes: CD45RA-negative fraction. The source of these receptors is a man aged 25 to 45 in good health.

This clone was detected a few times. This CDR3 reads CASSFDPGWAFF. The DNA of the CDR3 is TGTGCCAGCAGCTTCGACCCCGGGTGGGCTTTCTTT. The chain recombines TRBV7-9 with TRBJ1-1; the D is unclear. Germline lookup yields CDR1 SEHNR and CDR2 FQNEAQ (reference sequence). Between the trimmed V and J ends, which lost 3 bases and 11 bases, there was a span of 13 bases. There are 12 residues in the CDR3.

The chain couples TRBV2 to TRBJ2-3, with 10 bases aligning to TRBD1. The V and J ends lost 3 bases and 1 base, in that order; junction bases with no gene match: 7. Germline-derived CDR1 and CDR2 are SNHLY and FYNNEI. This CDR3 contains 17 residues. This CDR3 is CASSETRTGGGTDTQYF. CDR3 sequence (DNA): TGTGCCAGCAGTGAGACCAGGACAGGGGGTGGCACAGATACGCAGTATTTT.

This chain uses TRBV6-1 with TRBJ2-1; D gene uncertain. V gave up 2 bases and J gave up 5 bases, with 7 bases separating them. This CDR3 has 13 amino acids. Germline lookup yields CDR1 MNHNS and CDR2 SASEGT. CDR3 DNA: TGTGCCAGCAGTGAAATCCCCGACAATGAGCAGTTCTTC. This sequence encodes CASSEIPDNEQFF.

The chain couples TRBV6-1 to TRBJ2-7; D remains ambiguous. The CDR3 extends over 13 amino acids. Trimming stripped 5 bases from V and 2 bases from J, with 10 bases between. Germline values: CDR1 MNHNS, CDR2 SASEGT. The CDR3 protein is CASSMTGTYEQYF. The CDR3 coding sequence is TGTGCCAGCAGTATGACGGGCACCTACGAGCAGTACTTC.